This T cell receptor beta chain was observed in a study of OX40 agonist ivuxolimab in advanced cancers. On the study more broadly: Patients received intravenous ivuxolimab every 2 weeks at 0.01 to 10 mg/kg.

The repertoire was sequenced with immunoSEQ multiplex PCR; TCRdb's copy has only in-frame clones and lacks some. The sample comprises approximately 56,000 clones, around 85% of which are singletons, and 11% to 15% rests with the top ten. Germline CDR1 reads MGHRA; CDR2 reads YSYEKL. With 4 bases clipped from V and 1 base from J, the junction kept 2 bases outside the gene matches. The CDR3 is made up of 14 amino acids. This clone occurred a few times. The chain recombines TRBV4-1 with TRBJ1-1, with 8 positions matching TRBD1. The sample in question was CD4+ or CD8+ T cells sorted from blood, obtained in a trial of the OX40 agonist ivuxolimab. The sequence came from an adult with an advanced solid tumor such as melanoma, head and neck, liver or kidney cancer. CDR3: CASSLGQGNTEAFF. The DNA for the CDR3 is TGCGCCAGCAGCCTTGGACAGGGGAACACTGAAGCTTTCTTT.